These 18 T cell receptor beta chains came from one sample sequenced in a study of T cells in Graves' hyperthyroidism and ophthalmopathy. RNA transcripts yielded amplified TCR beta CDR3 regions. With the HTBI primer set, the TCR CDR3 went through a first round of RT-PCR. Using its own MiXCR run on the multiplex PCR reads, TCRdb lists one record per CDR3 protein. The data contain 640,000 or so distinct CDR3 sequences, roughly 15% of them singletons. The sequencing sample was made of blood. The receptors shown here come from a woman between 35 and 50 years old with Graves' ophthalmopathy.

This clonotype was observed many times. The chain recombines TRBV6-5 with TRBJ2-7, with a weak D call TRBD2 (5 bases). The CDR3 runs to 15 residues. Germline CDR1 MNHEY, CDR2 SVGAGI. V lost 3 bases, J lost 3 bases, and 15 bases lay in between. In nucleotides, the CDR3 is TGTGCCAGCAGTTATGTATCGGGGAAGAACTACGAGCAGTACTTC. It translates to CASSYVSGKNYEQYF.

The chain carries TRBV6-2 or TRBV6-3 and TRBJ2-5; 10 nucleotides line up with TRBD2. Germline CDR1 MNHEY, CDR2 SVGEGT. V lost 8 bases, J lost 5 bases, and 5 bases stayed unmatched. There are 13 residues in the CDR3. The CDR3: CASQLAGMETQYF. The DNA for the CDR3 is TGTGCCAGCCAACTAGCGGGAATGGAGACCCAGTACTTC.

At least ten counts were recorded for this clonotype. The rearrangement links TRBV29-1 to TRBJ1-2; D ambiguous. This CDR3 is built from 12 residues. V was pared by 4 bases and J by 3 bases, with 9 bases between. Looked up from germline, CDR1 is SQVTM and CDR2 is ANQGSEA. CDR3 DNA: TGCAGCGTTGGGGAGAGGGACTATGGCTACACCTTC. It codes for CSVGERDYGYTF.

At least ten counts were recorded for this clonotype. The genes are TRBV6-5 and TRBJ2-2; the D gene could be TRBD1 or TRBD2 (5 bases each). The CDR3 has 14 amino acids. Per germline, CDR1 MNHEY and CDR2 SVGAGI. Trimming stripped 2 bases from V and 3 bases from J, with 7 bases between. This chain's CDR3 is CASSYRGDTGELFF. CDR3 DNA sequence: TGTGCCAGCAGTTACAGGGGAGACACCGGGGAGCTGTTTTTT.

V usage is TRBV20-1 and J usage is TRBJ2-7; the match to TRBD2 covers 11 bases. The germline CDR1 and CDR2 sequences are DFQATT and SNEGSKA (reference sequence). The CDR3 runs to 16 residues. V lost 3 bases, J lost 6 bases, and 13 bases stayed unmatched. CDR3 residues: CSARLLAGASWVEQYF. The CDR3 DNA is TGCAGTGCTAGGTTACTAGCGGGAGCCTCATGGGTCGAGCAGTACTTC.

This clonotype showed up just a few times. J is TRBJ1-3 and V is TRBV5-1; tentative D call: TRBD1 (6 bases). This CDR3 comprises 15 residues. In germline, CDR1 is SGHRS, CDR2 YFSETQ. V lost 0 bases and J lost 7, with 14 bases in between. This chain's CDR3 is CASSLEVQGRNTIYF. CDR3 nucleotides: TGCGCCAGCAGCTTGGAAGTTCAGGGGCGGAACACCATATATTTT.

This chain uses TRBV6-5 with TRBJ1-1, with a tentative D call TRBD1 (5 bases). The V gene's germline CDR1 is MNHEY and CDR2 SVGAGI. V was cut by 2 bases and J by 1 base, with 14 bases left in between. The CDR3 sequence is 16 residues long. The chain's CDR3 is CASSYRGGLKNTEAFF. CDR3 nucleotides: TGTGCCAGCAGTTACCGGGGGGGGTTGAAGAACACTGAAGCTTTCTTT.

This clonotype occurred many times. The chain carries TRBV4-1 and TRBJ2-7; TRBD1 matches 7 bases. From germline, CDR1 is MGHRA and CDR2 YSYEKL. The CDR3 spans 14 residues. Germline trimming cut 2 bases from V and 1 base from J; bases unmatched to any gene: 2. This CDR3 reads CASSQQQGSYEQYF. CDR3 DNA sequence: TGCGCCAGCAGCCAACAACAGGGGTCCTACGAGCAGTACTTC.

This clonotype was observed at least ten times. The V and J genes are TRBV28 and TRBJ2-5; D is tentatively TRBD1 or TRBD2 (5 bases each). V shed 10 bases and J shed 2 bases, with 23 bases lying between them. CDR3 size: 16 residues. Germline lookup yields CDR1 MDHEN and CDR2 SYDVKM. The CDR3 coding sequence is TGTGCCACAACTACCCGTTCCATGGGGGATCAAGAGACCCAGTACTTC. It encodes CATTTRSMGDQETQYF.

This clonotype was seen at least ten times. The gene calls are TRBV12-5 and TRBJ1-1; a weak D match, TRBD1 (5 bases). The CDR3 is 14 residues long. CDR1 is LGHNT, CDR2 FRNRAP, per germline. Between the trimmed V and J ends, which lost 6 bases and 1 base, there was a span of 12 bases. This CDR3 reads CASGTAEGNTEAFF. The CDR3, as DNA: TGTGCTAGTGGGACAGCCGAAGGGAACACTGAAGCTTTCTTT.

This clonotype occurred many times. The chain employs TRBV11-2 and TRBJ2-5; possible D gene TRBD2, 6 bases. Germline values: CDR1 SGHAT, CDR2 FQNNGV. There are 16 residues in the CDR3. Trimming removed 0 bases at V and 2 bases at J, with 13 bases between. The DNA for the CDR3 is TGTGCCAGCAGCTTAGATGTGGGAGGTAGACAAGAGACCCAGTACTTC. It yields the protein CASSLDVGGRQETQYF. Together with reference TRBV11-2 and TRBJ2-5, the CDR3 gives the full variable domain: EAGVAQSPRYKIIEKRQSVAFWCNPISGHATLYWYQQILGQGPKLLIQFQNNGVVDDSQLPKDRFSAERLKGVDSTLKIQPAKLEDSAVYLCASSLDVGGRQETQYFGPGTRLLVL.

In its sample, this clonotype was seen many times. The chain's CDR3 is CASSPYPVGRGYTF. Here the CDR3 DNA reads TGTGCCAGTAGTCCCTACCCCGTGGGCCGTGGCTACACCTTC. The gene calls are TRBV19 and TRBJ1-2; no definite D call. V was clipped by 5 bases and J by 7 bases, with 17 bases between them. Germline-derived CDR1 and CDR2 are LNHDA and SQIVND (reference sequence). This CDR3 contains 14 residues.

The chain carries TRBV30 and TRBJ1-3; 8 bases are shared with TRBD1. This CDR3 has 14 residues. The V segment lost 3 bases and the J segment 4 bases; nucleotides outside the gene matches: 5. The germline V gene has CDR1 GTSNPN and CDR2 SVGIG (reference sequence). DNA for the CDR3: TGTGCCTGGAGGCCCGGGACAGGCGGAAACACCATATATTTT. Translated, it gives CAWRPGTGGNTIYF.

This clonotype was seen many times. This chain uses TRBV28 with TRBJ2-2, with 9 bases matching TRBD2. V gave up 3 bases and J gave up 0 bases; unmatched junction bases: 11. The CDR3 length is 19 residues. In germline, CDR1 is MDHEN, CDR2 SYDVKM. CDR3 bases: TGTGCCAGCAGTTTCGGACGACTAGCGGCCCACTCGAACACCGGGGAGCTGTTTTTT. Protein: CASSFGRLAAHSNTGELFF.

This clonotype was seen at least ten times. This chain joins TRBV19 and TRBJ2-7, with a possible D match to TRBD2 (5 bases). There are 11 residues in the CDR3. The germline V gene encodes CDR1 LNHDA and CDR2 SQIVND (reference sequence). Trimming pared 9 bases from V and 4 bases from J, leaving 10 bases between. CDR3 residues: CASSGLYEQYF. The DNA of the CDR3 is TGTGCCAGCAGCGGACTTTACGAGCAGTACTTC.

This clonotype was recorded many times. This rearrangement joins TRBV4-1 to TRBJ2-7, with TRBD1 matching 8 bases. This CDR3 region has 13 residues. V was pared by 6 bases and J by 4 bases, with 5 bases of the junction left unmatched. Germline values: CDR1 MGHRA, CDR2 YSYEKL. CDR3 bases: TGCGCCAGCAGTACGGACAGGGAGTACGAGCAGTACTTC. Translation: CASSTDREYEQYF.

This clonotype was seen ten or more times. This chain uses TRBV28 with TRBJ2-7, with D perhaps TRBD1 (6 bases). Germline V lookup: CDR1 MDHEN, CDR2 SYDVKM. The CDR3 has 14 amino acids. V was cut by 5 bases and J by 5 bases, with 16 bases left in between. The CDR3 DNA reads TGTGCCAGCAGTCTCAGGGGCCTTTTGGACGAGCAGTACTTC. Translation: CASSLRGLLDEQYF.

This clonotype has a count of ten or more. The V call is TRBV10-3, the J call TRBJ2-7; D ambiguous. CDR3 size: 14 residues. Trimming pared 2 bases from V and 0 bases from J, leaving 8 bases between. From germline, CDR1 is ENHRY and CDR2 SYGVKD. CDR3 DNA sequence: TGTGCCATCAGTGAGAGCAGGATCTCCTACGAGCAGTACTTC. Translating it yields CAISESRISYEQYF.